Presented here are 24 T cell receptor beta chains from one specimen sequenced in a study of cytomegalovirus exposure and HLA in healthy donors. PCR employed 60 Vbeta and 13 Jbeta primers. Profiled with immunoSEQ multiplex PCR; TCRdb holds only in-frame clones, not every one. The table records roughly 81,000 clones, 70% to 85% of them present only once. Sequencing was done on a sample of PBMCs. The source of these receptors is a man aged 25-45 years in good health and CMV-seronegative.

V usage is TRBV5-6 and J usage is TRBJ2-3, with 9 nucleotides matching TRBD2. CDR1 is SGHDT and CDR2 is YYEEEE in the germline V gene. The CDR3 runs to 13 residues. Trimming removed 3 bases from V and 10 bases from J; junction bases left unmatched: 6. The CDR3 coding sequence is TGTGCCAGCAGCTCTTACCCTAGCGGGGCGCAGTATTTT. Protein sequence: CASSSYPSGAQYF.

This chain uses TRBV27 with TRBJ2-1, with 9 bases lining up with TRBD1. The CDR3 length is 13 residues. The junction had 4 bases not matched to a gene; V was cut back by 3 bases and J by 10 bases. Germline V gene lookup returns CDR1 MNHEY and CDR2 SMNVEV (reference sequence). This CDR3 is CASSLDRGQEQFF. In DNA, the CDR3 is TGTGCCAGCAGTTTGGACAGGGGACAAGAGCAGTTCTTC.

The chain uses TRBV30 and TRBJ2-5, with 9 bases that match TRBD2. This CDR3 is 17 amino acids long. Germline lookup yields CDR1 GTSNPN and CDR2 SVGIG (reference sequence). J gave up 2 bases and V 2 bases, and 12 bases lay outside the gene matches. CDR3 loop: CAWSPERREGPQETQYF. The CDR3 DNA reads TGTGCCTGGAGTCCCGAGCGGCGGGAGGGCCCTCAAGAGACCCAGTACTTC.

The chain couples TRBV9 to TRBJ2-7, with D unresolved. Germline assignment: CDR1 SGDLS and CDR2 YYNGEE. The CDR3 runs to 15 residues. Trimming stripped 0 bases from V and 0 bases from J, with 10 bases between. The CDR3 sequence: CASSVAGSSSYEQYF. CDR3 DNA sequence: TGTGCCAGCAGCGTAGCCGGGTCTAGCTCCTACGAGCAGTACTTC.

The chain carries TRBV9 and TRBJ1-6, with 9 positions matching TRBD1. Germline CDR1 SGDLS, CDR2 YYNGEE. V lost 1 base, J lost 7 bases, and 3 bases stayed unmatched. There are 15 residues in the CDR3. The CDR3, as DNA: TGTGCCAGCAGCGTATACAGGGGGCGGAATTCACCCCTCCACTTT. This sequence encodes CASSVYRGRNSPLHF.

The chain links TRBV18 to TRBJ2-5, with 9 bases matching TRBD2. CDR3 length: 16 amino acids. Looked up from germline, CDR1 is KGHSH and CDR2 is LQKENI. Trimming at V came to 3 bases and at J to 0 bases, leaving 5 bases not matched to a gene. This CDR3 is CASSPPSGTYQETQYF. The CDR3 DNA reads TGTGCCAGCTCACCCCCTAGCGGGACTTACCAAGAGACCCAGTACTTC.

The V gene is TRBV9, the J gene TRBJ1-6; TRBD1 agrees at 10 bases. Germline CDR1 reads SGDLS; CDR2 reads YYNGEE. The CDR3 contains 17 residues. The junction had 3 bases not matched to a gene; V was cut back by 2 bases and J by 1 base. For the CDR3, the DNA is TGTGCCAGCAGCGTCCGGGACAGGGGTTCCTATAATTCACCCCTCCACTTT. Translated: CASSVRDRGSYNSPLHF.

CDR3 nucleotide sequence: TGTGCCAGCAGCTTAGAGGTCAGGTCCTACGAGCAGTACTTC. Its protein is CASSLEVRSYEQYF. The chain has TRBV7-9 and TRBJ2-7; unclear D gene. This CDR3 region has 14 residues. The germline CDR1 and CDR2 sequences are SEHNR and FQNEAQ (reference sequence). Deletions cut 1 base from V and 1 base from J, with 8 bases between. Complete variable domain (other parts from reference TRBV7-9 and TRBJ2-7): DTGVSQNPRHKITKRGQNVTFRCDPISEHNRLYWYRQTLGQGPEFLTYFQNEAQLEKSRLLSDRFSAERPKGSFSTLEIQRTEQGDSAMYLCASSLEVRSYEQYFGPGTRLTVT.

This sequence joins TRBV10-1 and TRBJ2-5, with D unresolved. Per the germline V gene, CDR1 is WNHNN and CDR2 is SYGVQD (reference sequence). This CDR3 contains 12 residues. V was clipped by 4 bases and J by 5 bases, with 8 bases between them. The CDR3 region is CASSANLETQYF. The CDR3 DNA follows: TGCGCCAGCAGTGCCAACTTGGAGACCCAGTACTTC.

This clone was recorded only once. At one end the junction does not follow the germline gene, possibly because of a read error. The chain has TRBV5-6 and TRBJ2-3; 10 bases agree with TRBD2. Germline V gene lookup returns CDR1 SGHDT and CDR2 YYEEEE. The CDR3 runs to 16 residues. CDR3 region: CARSFQLAGRTDTQYF. In DNA, the CDR3 is TGTGCCCGCAGCTTCCAACTAGCGGGGAGGACAGATACGCAGTATTTT.

The chain uses TRBV10-3 and TRBJ2-6; TRBD2 is a possible D gene (5 bases). The V end lost 4 bases, the J end lost 2 bases, and 12 bases lay between the germline ends. Germline V gene lookup returns CDR1 ENHRY and CDR2 SYGVKD. The CDR3 totals 16 residues. This chain's CDR3 is CAISGLRGTGANVLTF. The CDR3 nucleotides read TGTGCCATCAGTGGCCTTCGAGGGACTGGGGCCAACGTCCTGACTTTC.

The V and J genes are TRBV5-8 and TRBJ2-2, with D possibly being TRBD2 (5 bases). CDR1 and CDR2 (germline): SGHTS, YDEGEE. V lost 4 bases to trimming and J lost 6 bases, with 19 bases between them. The CDR3 runs 16 residues. CDR3 sequence reads: CASSPGITTPAGELFF. CDR3 in DNA: TGTGCCAGCAGCCCCGGGATCACGACCCCCGCCGGGGAGCTGTTTTTT.

V and J are TRBV10-3 and TRBJ2-7, with 7 bases lining up with TRBD2. In germline, CDR1 is ENHRY, CDR2 SYGVKD. This CDR3 is built from 14 residues. With 10 bases clipped from V and 1 base from J, the junction kept 10 bases outside the gene matches. The CDR3 DNA is TGTGCCAGCCAGCCGGCGGGGGAATCCTACGAGCAGTACTTC. It specifies CASQPAGESYEQYF.

The rearrangement links TRBV6-5 to TRBJ2-7; perhaps TRBD1 as D (5 bases). Trimming stripped 6 bases from V and 4 bases from J, with 13 bases between. The CDR3 loop spans 13 amino acids. Germline V CDR1 and CDR2: MNHEY, SVGAGI. Here the CDR3 DNA reads TGTGCCAGCAGCCAAACGGACACTTACGAGCAGTACTTC. This codes for CASSQTDTYEQYF.

This clone was picked up a small number of times. The rearrangement links TRBV5-1 to TRBJ1-1; TRBD1 agrees at 8 bases. The CDR3 has 19 residues. J was trimmed by 4 bases and V by 3 bases; bases with no gene match: 20. Germline loops: CDR1 SGHRS, CDR2 YFSETQ. DNA for the CDR3: TGCGCCAGCAGCTCTTTACACCCCCAGTTGACAGGGGAGAGCACTGAAGCTTTCTTT. Translation gives CASSSLHPQLTGESTEAFF.

V usage is TRBV27 and J usage is TRBJ2-7; D ambiguous. V was cut by 6 bases and J by 0 bases, with 9 bases left in between. This CDR3 has 13 residues. Per the germline V gene, CDR1 is MNHEY and CDR2 is SMNVEV (reference sequence). The DNA of the CDR3 is TGTGCCAGCAGGGGCGTGAACTCCTACGAGCAGTACTTC. Protein: CASRGVNSYEQYF.

This chain joins TRBV29-1 and TRBJ2-3; 8 bases map to TRBD1. Germline V gene data show CDR1 as SQVTM and CDR2 as ANQGSEA. The CDR3 runs 14 residues. V shed 4 bases, J shed 4 bases, and the junction held 7 bases outside the gene matches. CDR3 in amino acids: CSVGDRGRADTQYF. Here the CDR3 DNA reads TGCAGCGTTGGAGACAGGGGTCGCGCAGATACGCAGTATTTT.

The chain links TRBV5-3 to TRBJ2-7, with D perhaps TRBD1 (6 bases). TRBV5-3 is an open reading frame, and its role is uncertain. The V gene lost 4 bases and the J gene lost 4 bases, with 15 bases spanning the gap. This CDR3 spans 14 amino acids. CDR3: CARSQSETGYEQYF. The CDR3 coding sequence is TGTGCCAGAAGCCAATCCGAGACAGGATACGAGCAGTACTTC.

The chain combines TRBV25-1 with TRBJ2-7, with 8 bases that match TRBD1. The germline gives CDR1 MGHDK, CDR2 SYGVNS. CDR3 length: 15 amino acids. Germline trimming cut 4 bases from V and 6 bases from J; bases unmatched to any gene: 11. The CDR3 DNA reads TGTGCCAGCAGTGGAGACAGGGGTGTAGCGCTCGAGCAGTACTTC. Residues: CASSGDRGVALEQYF.

The chain has TRBV5-4 and TRBJ1-1, with 8 bases lining up with TRBD1. This CDR3 spans 16 amino acids. The V and J ends lost 0 bases and 6 bases, in that order; junction bases with no gene match: 10. Per the germline V gene, CDR1 is SGHNT and CDR2 is YYREEE (reference sequence). The CDR3: CASSLVGQGPMSEAFF. The CDR3 bases are TGTGCCAGCAGCTTGGTTGGACAGGGTCCTATGTCTGAAGCTTTCTTT.

Comments on this clone: At one end, the junction sequence differs from germline, possibly due to a read error. This rearrangement joins TRBV4-3 to TRBJ1-6; D might be TRBD1 (6 bases). The CDR3 has 17 residues. Germline V gene lookup returns CDR1 LGHNA and CDR2 YSLEER. In nucleotides, the CDR3 is TGCGCCAGCCGCCAAGTTCCACAGGGCTCCATGAATTCACCCCTCCACTTT. This encodes CASRQVPQGSMNSPLHF.

This clone was seen a few times. The chain carries TRBV29-1 and TRBJ2-3; possible D gene TRBD2, 7 bases. The CDR3 loop spans 13 amino acids. Germline CDR1 is SQVTM and CDR2 is ANQGSEA. Deletions cut 6 bases from V and 3 bases from J, with 13 bases between. The DNA of the CDR3 is TGCAGCGTGTGGGGGGGGGCAACAGATACGCAGTATTTT. This codes for CSVWGGATDTQYF.

The rearrangement joins TRBV19 to TRBJ2-1; TRBD1 agrees at 7 bases. V dropped 5 bases and J dropped 11; count of bases not matched to a gene: 3. The germline V gene encodes CDR1 LNHDA and CDR2 SQIVND (reference sequence). The CDR3 length is 11 residues. DNA for the CDR3: TGTGCCAGTAGTGTGACAGGGAAGCAGTTCTTC. Translated: CASSVTGKQFF.

The chain is built from TRBV7-9 and TRBJ2-7; perhaps TRBD2 as D (5 bases). V was trimmed by 2 bases and J by 3 bases, leaving 11 bases between them. The CDR3 is made up of 14 amino acids. Germline CDR1 SEHNR, CDR2 FQNEAQ (reference sequence). CDR3 in DNA: TGTGCCAGCAGCTTACTAGCCGCTAGCTACGAGCAGTACTTC. Residues: CASSLLAASYEQYF.